The 10 T cell receptor beta chains presented below share a single source sample, sequenced in a study of T cells in Graves' hyperthyroidism and ophthalmopathy. Amplified regions were TCR beta CDR3 sequences from RNA transcripts. Primed by the HTBI set, a first-round RT-PCR was run on the TCR CDR3. From the multiplex PCR reads, TCRdb called clonotypes with MiXCR, one entry per CDR3 protein. This table holds about 480,000 distinct CDR3 sequences, roughly a quarter found once. Sequencing was done on a sample of blood. These receptors came from a woman aged 30 to 39 with Graves' ophthalmopathy.

The chain has TRBV12-3 or TRBV12-4 and TRBJ1-1; no reliable D call. This CDR3 comprises 13 residues. V was shortened by 6 bases and J by 6 bases, with 14 bases between the two germline ends. The CDR3 region has the DNA TGTGCCAGCAGACTGGACCTGTACGCTGAAGCTTTCTTT. Amino acid sequence: CASRLDLYAEAFF.

This clonotype was counted ten times or more. This chain connects TRBV20-1 to TRBJ1-3; no clear D gene. There are 14 residues in the CDR3. The V end lost 3 bases, the J end lost 0 bases, and 9 bases lay between the germline ends. Looked up from germline, CDR1 is DFQATT and CDR2 is SNEGSKA (reference sequence). CDR3 in DNA: TGCAGTGCTAGCGGCGCAAACTCTGGAAACACCATATATTTT. Protein: CSASGANSGNTIYF.

This chain uses TRBV12-3 or TRBV12-4 with TRBJ2-5, with D maybe TRBD1 (6 bases). V was trimmed by 6 bases and J by 5 bases, leaving 19 bases between them. CDR3 length: 15 residues. CDR3 in amino acids: CASRSQGLGKETQYF. Written as DNA, the CDR3 is TGTGCCAGCAGGAGTCAGGGGCTTGGGAAGGAGACCCAGTACTTC.

V is TRBV2 and J is TRBJ2-7; 7 nucleotides match TRBD2. The CDR3 runs 15 residues. Trimming at V came to 3 bases and at J to 2 bases, leaving 7 bases not matched to a gene. CDR1 and CDR2 (germline): SNHLY, FYNNEI. In DNA form, the CDR3 reads TGTGCCAGCAGTGAGTTGTTGGGAGGGACCTACGAGCAGTACTTC. Encoded protein: CASSELLGGTYEQYF.

This clonotype occurred many times. V gene TRBV5-5 combines with J gene TRBJ1-5; no firm D call. The germline V gene has CDR1 SGHKS and CDR2 YYEKEE (reference sequence). CDR3 length equals 13 residues. Trimming shortened V by 2 bases and J by 7 bases, and 10 bases separated the two germline ends. The CDR3 DNA sequence: TGTGCCAGCAGCTTTCTATTGGGGCAGCCCCAGCATTTT. Translated, it gives CASSFLLGQPQHF. Combining the CDR3 with reference TRBV5-5 and TRBJ1-5 gives the whole variable domain DAGVTQSPTHLIKTRGQQVTLRCSPISGHKSVSWYQQVLGQGPQFIFQYYEKEERGRGNFPDRFSARQFPNYSSELNVNALLLGDSALYLCASSFLLGQPQHFGDGTRLSIL.

At least ten counts were recorded for this clonotype. The chain has TRBV7-2 and TRBJ1-3; no definite D call. CDR1 and CDR2 (germline): SGHTA, FQGNSA. The CDR3 consists of 15 residues. V lost 3 bases and J lost 7, with 16 bases in between. CDR3 nucleotides: TGTGCCAGCAGCTTCAGCCGGACCGGAGGGAACACCATATATTTT. It is translated as CASSFSRTGGNTIYF.

This clonotype was counted between two and nine times. The rearrangement links TRBV7-2 to TRBJ1-1, with TRBD1 matching over 9 bases. CDR1 and CDR2 (germline): SGHTA, FQGNSA. V was pared by 6 bases and J by 7 bases, with 6 bases of the junction left unmatched. The length of the CDR3 is 13 residues. The CDR3 sequence is CASRLDRGDEAFF. The CDR3 DNA follows: TGTGCCAGCAGACTAGACAGGGGGGATGAAGCTTTCTTT.

The rearrangement uses TRBV6-2 or TRBV6-3 and TRBJ1-1; 12 bases fit TRBD1. The V segment lost 5 bases and the J segment 3 bases; nucleotides outside the gene matches: 13. The CDR3 has 18 amino acids. Germline CDR1 MNHEY, CDR2 SVGEGT. The CDR3 protein is CASSHGGSGQGAYTEAFF. The CDR3 coding sequence is TGTGCCAGCAGTCACGGAGGGTCGGGACAGGGGGCCTACACTGAAGCTTTCTTT.

The rearrangement links TRBV11-2 to TRBJ2-7; the D is unclear. The germline V gene has CDR1 SGHAT and CDR2 FQNNGV. The CDR3 consists of 13 residues. Trimming took off 6 bases at V and 5 bases at J, with 14 bases between the two ends. The CDR3 protein is CASRSTLGDEQYF. CDR3 nucleotides: TGTGCCAGCAGATCCACCCTGGGCGACGAGCAGTACTTC.

This clonotype was observed a handful of times. The chain carries TRBV7-2 and TRBJ1-5; a possible D gene is TRBD1 (5 bases). Looked up from germline, CDR1 is SGHTA and CDR2 is FQGNSA. The CDR3 has 15 amino acids. Deletions cut 3 bases from V and 6 bases from J, with 15 bases between. CDR3 in amino acids: CASSFDWQGFQPQHF. DNA of the CDR3: TGTGCCAGCAGCTTCGACTGGCAGGGTTTTCAGCCCCAGCATTTT.